The T cell receptor (beta chain) described here comes from a study of T cell changes during pregnancy in multiple sclerosis. The CDR3 has 15 amino acids. Germline lookup yields CDR1 SGHNT and CDR2 YYREEE (reference sequence). The V segment lost 5 bases and the J segment 3 bases; nucleotides outside the gene matches: 8. Generated by immunoSEQ multiplex PCR, the TCRdb table keeps only in-frame clones and is missing some. The sample yields over 100,000 clones, 90% to 95% seen once. This clone was seen only once. This sequence originates from a female donor with multiple sclerosis, enrolled in a pregnancy study. The sample was peripheral blood, taken in the third trimester of pregnancy. This rearrangement joins TRBV5-4 to TRBJ2-1; 7 bases align to TRBD2. The CDR3 nucleotides read TGTGCCAGCAGTGAGGGGCGGGAGAGCTACAATGAGCAGTTCTTC. It specifies CASSEGRESYNEQFF.